Following are 8 T cell receptor beta chains from one sample sequenced in a study of T-cell reconstitution after alpha-beta-depleted transplantation in children. Unique molecular identifiers tagged the TCRbeta library. TCRdb re-called the PCR reads with MiXCR, one entry per CDR3 protein. Here the sample spans roughly 610,000 distinct CDR3 sequences, 8% to 11% being singletons. The specimen comprised PBMCs from the stem cell graft donor, sampled from the stem cell graft. The receptors were sampled from a human donor who donated a stem cell graft to a child with acute myeloid leukemia.

V is TRBV12-3 or TRBV12-4 and J is TRBJ1-5; the D is unclear. V was cut by 3 bases and J by 4 bases, with 7 bases left in between. The CDR3 extends over 13 amino acids. The CDR3 sequence is CASSLNQNQPQHF. In DNA, the CDR3 is TGTGCCAGCAGTTTGAACCAAAATCAGCCCCAGCATTTT.

V is TRBV6-1 and J is TRBJ2-7; D remains unclear. Germline V gene sequence: CDR1 MNHNS, CDR2 SASEGT. The CDR3 has 11 residues. V gave up 3 bases and J gave up 5 bases, with 5 bases separating them. The CDR3 DNA is TGTGCCAGCAGTGACAGCCACGAGCAGTACTTC. Protein: CASSDSHEQYF.

This chain uses TRBV30 with TRBJ2-1; 10 bases line up with TRBD2. CDR1 is GTSNPN and CDR2 is SVGIG in the germline V gene (reference sequence). This CDR3 has 17 amino acids. V was pared by 0 bases and J by 2 bases, with 7 bases of the junction left unmatched. The DNA for the CDR3 is TGTGCCTGGAGTGTATTCCGGCTAGCGGGAGCCTACAATGAGCAGTTCTTC. Protein product: CAWSVFRLAGAYNEQFF.

The V gene is TRBV4-2, the J gene TRBJ2-1, with 8 positions matching TRBD2. This CDR3 comprises 17 residues. CDR1 and CDR2 (germline): LGHNA, YNFKEQ. The ends lost 0 bases at V and 9 bases at J; junction bases unmatched: 13. In DNA, the CDR3 is TGTGCCAGCAGCCAAGATGCCCGGGGGGGGCCCAGTTCTGAGCAGTTCTTC. Translating gives CASSQDARGGPSSEQFF.

The rearrangement links TRBV11-2 to TRBJ1-5, with D possibly being TRBD1 (5 bases). The V gene lost 3 bases and the J gene lost 3 bases, with 21 bases spanning the gap. The length of the CDR3 is 18 residues. The germline CDR1 and CDR2 sequences are SGHAT and FQNNGV. The CDR3 DNA reads as TGTGCCAGCAGCTTTTCCAGGGCGGACGAAGGATACAATCAGCCCCAGCATTTT. It yields the protein CASSFSRADEGYNQPQHF. The full variable domain, completed using reference TRBV11-2 and TRBJ1-5, is EAGVAQSPRYKIIEKRQSVAFWCNPISGHATLYWYQQILGQGPKLLIQFQNNGVVDDSQLPKDRFSAERLKGVDSTLKIQPAKLEDSAVYLCASSFSRADEGYNQPQHFGDGTRLSIL.

This clonotype has at least ten counts. The V call is TRBV29-1, the J call TRBJ2-2; D may correspond to TRBD1 or TRBD2 (5 bases each). CDR1 is SQVTM and CDR2 is ANQGSEA in the germline V gene. Deletions cut 6 bases from V and 5 bases from J, with 16 bases between. The CDR3 loop spans 14 amino acids. The CDR3 loop is CSVVTGTTTGELFF. The CDR3 DNA sequence: TGCAGCGTGGTTACCGGGACGACTACCGGGGAGCTGTTTTTT.

This clonotype was observed a handful of times. The CDR3 region is CSARAGSRNTEAFF. As DNA, the CDR3 is TGCAGTGCTAGAGCCGGCAGCAGGAACACTGAAGCTTTCTTT. J is TRBJ1-1 and V is TRBV20-1; D call uncertain. CDR3 length: 14 amino acids. The V end was cut by 1 base, the J end by 1 base, with 10 bases between. Germline lookup yields CDR1 DFQATT and CDR2 SNEGSKA (reference sequence).

In its sample, this clonotype was seen many times. The rearrangement joins TRBV7-3 to TRBJ2-3, with 7 bases matching TRBD1. There are 14 residues in the CDR3. The junction had 6 bases not matched to a gene; V was cut back by 5 bases and J by 4 bases. The germline CDR1 and CDR2 sequences are SGHTA and FQGTGA. CDR3 in DNA: TGTGCCAGCAGCAAAGGGGGCGACCCAGATACGCAGTATTTT. It translates to CASSKGGDPDTQYF.